This T cell receptor (beta chain) was identified during a study of control samples from healthy donors and cancer patients. Concerning this clone itself: Other DNA sequences in this specimen translate into the identical CDR3.

Germline V gene data show CDR1 as SGDLS and CDR2 as YYNGEE. The CDR3 has 14 amino acids. The V gene end was trimmed by 0 bases and the J gene end by 6 bases; junction bases not matched to a gene: 4. Produced via immunoSEQ multiplex PCR; TCRdb's table is partial and in-frame only. The sample includes about 140,000 clones, 80% to 90% of them seen just once. The TCR comes from a man aged 18 to 30 in good health. Sample: blood. The chain recombines TRBV9 with TRBJ2-3, with 7 bases matching TRBD2. This CDR3 is CASSVAGGGDTQYF. Here the CDR3 DNA reads TGTGCCAGCAGCGTAGCGGGGGGAGGGGATACGCAGTATTTT.